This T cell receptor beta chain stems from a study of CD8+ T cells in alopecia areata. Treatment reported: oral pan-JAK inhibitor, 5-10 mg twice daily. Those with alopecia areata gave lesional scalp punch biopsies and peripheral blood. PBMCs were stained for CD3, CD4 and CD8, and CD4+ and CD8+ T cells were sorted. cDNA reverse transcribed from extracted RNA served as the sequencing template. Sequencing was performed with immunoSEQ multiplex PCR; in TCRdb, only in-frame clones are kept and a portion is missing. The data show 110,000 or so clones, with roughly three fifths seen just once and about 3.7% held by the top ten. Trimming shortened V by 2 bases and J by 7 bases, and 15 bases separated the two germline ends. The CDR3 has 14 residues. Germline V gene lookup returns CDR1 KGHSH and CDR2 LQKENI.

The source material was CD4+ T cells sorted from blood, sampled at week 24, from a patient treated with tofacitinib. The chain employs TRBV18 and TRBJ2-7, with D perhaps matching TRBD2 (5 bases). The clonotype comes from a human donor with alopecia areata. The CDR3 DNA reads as TGTGCCAGCTCACCAGGAGGAATTCGGCGGGAGCAGTACTTC. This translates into CASSPGGIRREQYF.